The 9 T cell receptor beta chains in this list originate from one sample, sequenced in a study of blood T cells in healthy people across ages. Through a sample-barcoded 5' primer and a J-beta primer mix, a second PCR was run for 7 to 11 cycles. TCRdb processed the 5' RACE reads anew with MiXCR; each CDR3 protein has one entry. The sample shows under 2 million distinct CDR3 sequences, about 31% of them seen only once. Material: blood. All receptors derive from a woman aged 25 to 39 in good health.

The genes are TRBV11-2 and TRBJ2-5; possibly TRBD2 for D (6 bases). Germline V lookup: CDR1 SGHAT, CDR2 FQNNGV. Trimming shortened V by 2 bases and J by 8 bases, and 21 bases separated the two germline ends. The CDR3 has 16 residues. The CDR3 loop is CASSLRGLTPTGTQYF. The CDR3 region has the DNA TGTGCCAGCAGCTTACGGGGACTCACCCCGACCGGTACCCAGTACTTC.

In this sample, this clonotype turned up a few times. The chain has TRBV9 and TRBJ1-2; no definite D call. V gave up 2 bases and J gave up 2 bases, with 10 bases separating them. CDR1 and CDR2 from the germline V gene are SGDLS and YYNGEE. The CDR3 loop spans 14 amino acids. Here the CDR3 DNA reads TGTGCCAGCAGCGTGGGCACAACAAACTATGGCTACACCTTC. Protein product: CASSVGTTNYGYTF.

This chain uses TRBV4-1 with TRBJ2-7; possible D gene TRBD2, 5 bases. V was cut by 7 bases and J by 7 bases, with 26 bases left in between. The CDR3 totals 16 residues. Germline CDR1 is MGHRA and CDR2 is YSYEKL. CDR3 region: CASKRLGADRYNEQYF. For the CDR3, the DNA is TGCGCCAGCAAGAGGTTAGGAGCGGACCGTTACAATGAGCAGTACTTC.

This clonotype has only a few counts. Here the CDR3 DNA reads TGTGCCAGCAGGGGGAACAGTGCTGCCGGCTCCTACAATGAGCAGTTCTTC. Its protein product is CASRGNSAAGSYNEQFF. The chain links TRBV6-6 to TRBJ2-1, with D uncertain. V lost 6 bases and J 0 bases, leaving 18 bases between the germline ends. Per the germline V gene, CDR1 is MNHNY and CDR2 is SVGAGI (reference sequence). This CDR3 is built from 17 residues.

J is TRBJ2-2 and V is TRBV7-6; 9 bases line up with TRBD2. The germline V gene encodes CDR1 SGHVS and CDR2 FNYEAQ. The CDR3 spans 16 residues. V was pared by 1 base and J by 5 bases, with 5 bases of the junction left unmatched. The CDR3 reads CASSLGREGQTGELFF. The DNA of the CDR3 is TGTGCCAGCAGCTTAGGGCGGGAGGGCCAAACCGGGGAGCTGTTTTTT.

This clonotype was counted between two and nine times. V is TRBV7-9 and J is TRBJ2-3; possible D gene TRBD1, 6 bases. The CDR3 is 17 amino acids. Germline V lookup: CDR1 SEHNR, CDR2 FQNEAQ (reference sequence). Trimming shortened V by 4 bases and J by 6 bases, and 23 bases separated the two germline ends. DNA of the CDR3: TGTGCCAGCAGCTCCTGGAACAACAGGGCGTATCGGGATACGCAGTATTTT. Protein: CASSSWNNRAYRDTQYF.

The chain employs TRBV6-5 and TRBJ2-7; 8 bases match TRBD1. Per germline, CDR1 MNHEY and CDR2 SVGAGI. This CDR3 spans 13 amino acids. V was clipped by 3 bases and J by 4 bases; unmatched bases: 2. The CDR3 protein is CASSYGTGYEQYF. DNA for the CDR3: TGTGCCAGCAGTTATGGGACAGGATACGAGCAGTACTTC.

This clonotype has a handful of counts. V is TRBV4-1 and J is TRBJ1-4, with a possible D match to TRBD1 (6 bases). V lost 0 bases, J lost 12 bases, and 14 bases lay in between. Germline CDR1 MGHRA, CDR2 YSYEKL. This CDR3 spans 14 amino acids. The CDR3: CASSQDYLQGQLFF. The CDR3 region has the DNA TGCGCCAGCAGCCAAGATTATCTACAGGGTCAACTGTTTTTT.

This clonotype was picked up many times. Here the CDR3 DNA reads TGCGCCAGCAGCCAAGAGGCCACCTCCTACGAGCAGTACTTC. Translating gives CASSQEATSYEQYF. The chain combines TRBV4-1 with TRBJ2-7; D gene ambiguous. Trimming removed 0 bases at V and 0 bases at J, with 6 bases between. Germline V CDR1 and CDR2: MGHRA, YSYEKL. This CDR3 contains 14 residues.